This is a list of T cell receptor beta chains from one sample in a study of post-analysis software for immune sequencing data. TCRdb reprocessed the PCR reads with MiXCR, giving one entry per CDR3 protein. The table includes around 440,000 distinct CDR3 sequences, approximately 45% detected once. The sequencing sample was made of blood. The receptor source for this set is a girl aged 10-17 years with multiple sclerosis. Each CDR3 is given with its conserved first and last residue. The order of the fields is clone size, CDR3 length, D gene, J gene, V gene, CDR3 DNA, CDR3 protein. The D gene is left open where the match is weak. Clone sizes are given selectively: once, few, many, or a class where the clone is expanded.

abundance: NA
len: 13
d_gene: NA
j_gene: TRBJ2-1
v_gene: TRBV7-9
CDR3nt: TGTGCCAGCAGCTTAACCACAGGAACCCCTCCGTTCTTC
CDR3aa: CASSLTTGTPPFF

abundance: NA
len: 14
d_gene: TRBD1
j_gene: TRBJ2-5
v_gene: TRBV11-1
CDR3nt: TGTGCCAGCAGCTTAGCGTGGGGACAGGCCCCACGGTACTTC
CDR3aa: CASSLAWGQAPRYF

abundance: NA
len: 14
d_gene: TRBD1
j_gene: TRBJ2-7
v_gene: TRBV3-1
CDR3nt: TGTGCCAGCAGCCAAGTCCAGGGGGCTGGCGAGCAGTACTTC
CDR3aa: CASSQVQGAGEQYF

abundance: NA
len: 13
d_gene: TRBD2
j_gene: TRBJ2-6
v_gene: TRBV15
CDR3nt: TGTGCCACCCGGGGGGAGGGGGCCAACGTCCTGACTTTC
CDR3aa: CATRGEGANVLTF

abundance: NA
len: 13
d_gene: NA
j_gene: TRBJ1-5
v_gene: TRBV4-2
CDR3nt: TGTGCCAGCAGCCTGGTGCGGGAACAGCCCCAGCATTTT
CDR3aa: CASSLVREQPQHF

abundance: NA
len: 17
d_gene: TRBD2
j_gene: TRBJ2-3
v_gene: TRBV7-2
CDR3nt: TGTGCCAGCAGCACGCCACAGACTAGCGGGATAACAGATACGCAGTATTTT
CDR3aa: CASSTPQTSGITDTQYF

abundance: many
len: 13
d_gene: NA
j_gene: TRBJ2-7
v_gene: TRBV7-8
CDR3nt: TGTGCCAGCAGCCCAGAAGACTCCTACGAGCAGTACTTC
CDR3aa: CASSPEDSYEQYF

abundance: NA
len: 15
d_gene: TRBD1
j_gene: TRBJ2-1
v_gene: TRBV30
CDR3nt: TGTGCCTGGAAAAGAGGACAGGGGGCCGACAATGAGCAGTTCTTC
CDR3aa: CAWKRGQGADNEQFF

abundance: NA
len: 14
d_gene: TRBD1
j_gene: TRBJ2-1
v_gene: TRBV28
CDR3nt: TGTGCCAGCAGACGGGACAGGGTCGAGAATGAGCAGTTCTTC
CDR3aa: CASRRDRVENEQFF

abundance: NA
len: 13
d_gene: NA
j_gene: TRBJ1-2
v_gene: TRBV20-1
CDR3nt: TGCAGTGCACAAGGGCGCTTCGACTATGGCTACACCTTC
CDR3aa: CSAQGRFDYGYTF

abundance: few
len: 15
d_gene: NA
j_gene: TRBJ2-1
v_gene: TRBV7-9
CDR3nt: TGTGCCAGCAGCTTGCAGGCCCTCTCCTACAATGAGCAGTTCTTC
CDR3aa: CASSLQALSYNEQFF

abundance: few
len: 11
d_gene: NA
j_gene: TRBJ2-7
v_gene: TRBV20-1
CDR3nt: TGCAGTGCTGGGACTGACTACGAGCAGTACTTC
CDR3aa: CSAGTDYEQYF

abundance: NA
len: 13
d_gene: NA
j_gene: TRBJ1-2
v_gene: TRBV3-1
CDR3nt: TGTGCCAGCTACGACAATGGGGGCTATGGCTACACCTTC
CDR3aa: CASYDNGGYGYTF

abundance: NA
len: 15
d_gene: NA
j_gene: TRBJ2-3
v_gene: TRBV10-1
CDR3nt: TGCGCCAGCAGTGAGTCAACAGGGGGGGCAGATACGCAGTATTTT
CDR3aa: CASSESTGGADTQYF

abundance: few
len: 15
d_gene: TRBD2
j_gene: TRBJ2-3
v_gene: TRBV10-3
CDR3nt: TGTGCCATCAGTGAGCGCACTAGCGGGAGTGATACGCAGTATTTT
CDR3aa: CAISERTSGSDTQYF

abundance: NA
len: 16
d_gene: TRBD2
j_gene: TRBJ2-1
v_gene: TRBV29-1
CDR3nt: TGCAGCGTTTCTACCGGGACTAGCGGGAGTTGGGATGAGCAGTTCTTC
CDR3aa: CSVSTGTSGSWDEQFF

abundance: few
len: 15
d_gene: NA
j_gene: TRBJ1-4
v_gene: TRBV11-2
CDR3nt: TGTGCCAGCAGCTCCCAACCTATCAATAATGAAAAACTGTTTTTT
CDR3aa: CASSSQPINNEKLFF

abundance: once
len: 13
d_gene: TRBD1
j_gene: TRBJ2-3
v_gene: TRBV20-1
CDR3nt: TGCAGTGCCGGGACAGGGAGCACAGATACGCAGTATTTT
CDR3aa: CSAGTGSTDTQYF

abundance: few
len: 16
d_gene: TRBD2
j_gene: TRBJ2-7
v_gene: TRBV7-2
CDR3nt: TGTGCCAGCAGCTTAGAGTCGGCTAGCGGGAACTACGAGCAGTACTTC
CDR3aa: CASSLESASGNYEQYF

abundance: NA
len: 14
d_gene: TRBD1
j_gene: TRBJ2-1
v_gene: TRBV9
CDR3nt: TGCGCCAGCAGCTTGGACAGGGGGGGCGATGAGCAGTTCTTC
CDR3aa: CASSLDRGGDEQFF

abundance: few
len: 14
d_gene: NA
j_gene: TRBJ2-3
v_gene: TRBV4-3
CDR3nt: TGCGCCAGCTCTCGATTTGGCGGGGCGGATACGCAGTATTTT
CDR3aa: CASSRFGGADTQYF

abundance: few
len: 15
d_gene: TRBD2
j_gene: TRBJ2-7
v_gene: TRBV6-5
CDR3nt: TGTGCCAGCACCGAAGGGACTAGCGGGAGCTACGAGCAGTACTTC
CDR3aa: CASTEGTSGSYEQYF

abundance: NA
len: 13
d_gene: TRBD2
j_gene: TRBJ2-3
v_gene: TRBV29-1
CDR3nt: TGCAGCGTTTATCTAGCGGGAGGAGATACGCAGTATTTT
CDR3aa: CSVYLAGGDTQYF

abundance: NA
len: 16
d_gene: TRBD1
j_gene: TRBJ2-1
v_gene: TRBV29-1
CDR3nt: TGCAGCGGCGACAGGGGACGTACGGGCTCCTACAATGAGCAGTTCTTC
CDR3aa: CSGDRGRTGSYNEQFF

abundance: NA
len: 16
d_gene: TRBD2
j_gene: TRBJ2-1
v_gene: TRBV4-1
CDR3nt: TGCGCCAGCAGCCGGGGGACTAGCGGGAACTACAATGAGCAGTTCTTC
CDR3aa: CASSRGTSGNYNEQFF

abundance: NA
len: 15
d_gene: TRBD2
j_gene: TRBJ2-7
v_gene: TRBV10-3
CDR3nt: TGTGCCATCAGTGAGGCTAGCGGGAGGGCCTACGAGCAGTACTTC
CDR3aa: CAISEASGRAYEQYF

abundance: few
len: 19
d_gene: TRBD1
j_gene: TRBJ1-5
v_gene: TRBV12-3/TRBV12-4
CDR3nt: TGTGCCAGCAGTTTAGTACCCACCGACAGGGAATGGGGCAATCAGCCCCAGCATTTT
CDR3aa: CASSLVPTDREWGNQPQHF

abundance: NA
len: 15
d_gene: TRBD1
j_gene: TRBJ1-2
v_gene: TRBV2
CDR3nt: TGTGCTAGCAGTTGGGACAGGCTCGGAAACTATGGCTACACCTTC
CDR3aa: CASSWDRLGNYGYTF

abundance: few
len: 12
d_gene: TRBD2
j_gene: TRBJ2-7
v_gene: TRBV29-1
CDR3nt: TGCAGCGTGCTAGCGGACCCCTACGAGCAGTACTTC
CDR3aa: CSVLADPYEQYF

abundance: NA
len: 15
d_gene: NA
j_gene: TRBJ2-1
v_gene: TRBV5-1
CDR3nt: TGCGCCAGCAGCTTGGGGATGGTTGTACGCAATGAGCAGTTCTTC
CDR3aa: CASSLGMVVRNEQFF

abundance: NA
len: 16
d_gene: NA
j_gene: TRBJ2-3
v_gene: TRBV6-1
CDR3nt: TGTGCCAGCAGTGAATTTGCAGGGAGAGGGACAGATACGCAGTATTTT
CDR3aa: CASSEFAGRGTDTQYF

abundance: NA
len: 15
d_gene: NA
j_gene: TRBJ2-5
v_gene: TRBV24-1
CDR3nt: TGTGCCACCAGTTCTTTCGACACTCGAGGGGAGACCCAGTACTTC
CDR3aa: CATSSFDTRGETQYF

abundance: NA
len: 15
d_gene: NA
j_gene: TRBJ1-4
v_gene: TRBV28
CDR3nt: TGTGCCAGCCAGGGGTTACCTGCAACTAATGAAAAACTGTTTTTT
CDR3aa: CASQGLPATNEKLFF

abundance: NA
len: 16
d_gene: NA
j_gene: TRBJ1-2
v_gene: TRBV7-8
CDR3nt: TGTGCCAGCAGCTTAGTACGTGTGGAGCAACCGGATGGCTACACCTTC
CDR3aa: CASSLVRVEQPDGYTF

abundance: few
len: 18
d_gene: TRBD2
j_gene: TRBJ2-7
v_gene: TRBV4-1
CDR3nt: TGCGCCAGCAGCCAAGATCGGGGGGAGACGTGGCCCTCCTACGAGCAGTACTTC
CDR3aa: CASSQDRGETWPSYEQYF

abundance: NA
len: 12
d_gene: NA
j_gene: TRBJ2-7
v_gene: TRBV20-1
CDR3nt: TGCAGTGCTATCTTTGGCAGCTACGAGCAGTACTTC
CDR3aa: CSAIFGSYEQYF

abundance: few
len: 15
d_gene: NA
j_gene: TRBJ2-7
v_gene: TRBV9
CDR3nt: TGTGCCAGCAGCGTAGCTGAGGGGACGCCTTACGAGCAGTACTTC
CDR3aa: CASSVAEGTPYEQYF

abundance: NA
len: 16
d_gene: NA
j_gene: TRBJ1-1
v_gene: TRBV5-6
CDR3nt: TGTGCCAGCAGCTTGGAGACAGGACCCCCAAAGGCTGAAGCTTTCTTT
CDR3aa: CASSLETGPPKAEAFF

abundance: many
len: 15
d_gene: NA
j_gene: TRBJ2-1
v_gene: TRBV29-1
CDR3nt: TGCAGCGTTGAAATTTGGGATAGCTCCTACAATGAGCAGTTCTTC
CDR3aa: CSVEIWDSSYNEQFF

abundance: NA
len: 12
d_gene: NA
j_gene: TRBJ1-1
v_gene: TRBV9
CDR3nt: TGTGCCAGCAGCGTGGCGGGCACTGAAGCTTTCTTT
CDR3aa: CASSVAGTEAFF

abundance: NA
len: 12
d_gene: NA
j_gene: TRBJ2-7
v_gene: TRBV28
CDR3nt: TGTGCCAGCAGTTTAATGGGTAACGAGCAGTACTTC
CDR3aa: CASSLMGNEQYF

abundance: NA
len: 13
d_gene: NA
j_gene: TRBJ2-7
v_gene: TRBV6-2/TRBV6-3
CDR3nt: TGTGCCAGCAGTTACTCGGGGCGCTACGAGCAGTACTTC
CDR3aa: CASSYSGRYEQYF

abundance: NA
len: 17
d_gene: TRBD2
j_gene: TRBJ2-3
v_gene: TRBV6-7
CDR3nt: TGTGCCAGCAGTTACCCGGCGGGAGGCGTCAACACAGATACGCAGTATTTT
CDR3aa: CASSYPAGGVNTDTQYF

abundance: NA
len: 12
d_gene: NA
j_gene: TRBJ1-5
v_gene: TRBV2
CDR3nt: TGTGCCAGCAGATCAGCGAATCAGCCCCAGCATTTT
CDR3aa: CASRSANQPQHF

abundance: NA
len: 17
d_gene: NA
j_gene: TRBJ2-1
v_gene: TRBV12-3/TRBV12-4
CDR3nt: TGTGCCAGCAGTCCCCCGGGGAGTTCGGGGGTAGCGTCTGAGCAGTTCTTC
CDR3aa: CASSPPGSSGVASEQFF

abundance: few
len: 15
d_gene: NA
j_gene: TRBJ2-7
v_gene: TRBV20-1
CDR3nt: TGCAGTGCTAGAGATGAGGGGAGAAGCTCCTACGAGCAGTACTTC
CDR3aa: CSARDEGRSSYEQYF

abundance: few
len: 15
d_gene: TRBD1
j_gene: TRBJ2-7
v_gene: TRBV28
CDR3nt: TGTGCCAGCAGTTTAATCCCGGGACAGGGTTACGAGCAGTACTTC
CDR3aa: CASSLIPGQGYEQYF

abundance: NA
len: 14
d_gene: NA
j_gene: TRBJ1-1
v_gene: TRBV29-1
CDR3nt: TGCAGCGTTGTTGTCAGGTCCATGAACACTGAAGCTTTCTTT
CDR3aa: CSVVVRSMNTEAFF

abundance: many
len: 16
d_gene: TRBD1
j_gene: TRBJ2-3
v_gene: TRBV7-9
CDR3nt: TGTGCCAGCAGCTTAGCCACAGGGGGCGAACTGGATACGCAGTATTTT
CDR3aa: CASSLATGGELDTQYF

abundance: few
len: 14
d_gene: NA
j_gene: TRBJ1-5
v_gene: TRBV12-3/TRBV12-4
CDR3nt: TGTGCCAGCAGCCCGGACCTCAGCAATCAGCCCCAGCATTTT
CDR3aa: CASSPDLSNQPQHF

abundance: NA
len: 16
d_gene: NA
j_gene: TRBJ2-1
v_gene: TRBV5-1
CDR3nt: TGCGCCAGCAGCTTGGATCCAGGGGACACCTACAATGAGCAGTTCTTC
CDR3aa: CASSLDPGDTYNEQFF

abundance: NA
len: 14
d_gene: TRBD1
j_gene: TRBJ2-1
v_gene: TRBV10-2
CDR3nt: TGCGCCACCAAGGACAGGAGCTCCTACAATGAGCAGTTCTTC
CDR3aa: CATKDRSSYNEQFF

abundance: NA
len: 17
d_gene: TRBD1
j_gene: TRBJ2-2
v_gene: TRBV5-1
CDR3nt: TGCGCCAGCAGCTTGTGGGCCAGGGGGTCCAACACCGGGGAGCTGTTTTTT
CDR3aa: CASSLWARGSNTGELFF

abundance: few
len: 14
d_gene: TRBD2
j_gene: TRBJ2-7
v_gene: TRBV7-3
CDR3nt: TGTGCCAGCGCTAGTAGCGGGCGTCCCTACGAGCAGTACTTC
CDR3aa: CASASSGRPYEQYF

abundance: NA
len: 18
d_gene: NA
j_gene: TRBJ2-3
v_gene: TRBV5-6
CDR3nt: TGTGCCAGCAGCTTATTTCCTTTCTCTGGCGGTATGACAGATACGCAGTATTTT
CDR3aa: CASSLFPFSGGMTDTQYF

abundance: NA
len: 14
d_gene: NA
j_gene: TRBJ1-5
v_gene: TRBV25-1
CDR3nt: TGTGCCAGCAGTGAGGCCGGGGGGAATCAGCCCCAGCATTTT
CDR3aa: CASSEAGGNQPQHF

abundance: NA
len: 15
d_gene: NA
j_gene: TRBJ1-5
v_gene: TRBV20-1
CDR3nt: TGCAGTGCTATCCGTGGTACAGGGAATAATCAGCCCCAGCATTTT
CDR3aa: CSAIRGTGNNQPQHF

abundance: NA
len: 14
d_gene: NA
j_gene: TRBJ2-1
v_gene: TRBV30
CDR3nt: TGTGCCTGGATCCCTACAGGGATGAGCGATGAGCAGTTCTTC
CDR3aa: CAWIPTGMSDEQFF

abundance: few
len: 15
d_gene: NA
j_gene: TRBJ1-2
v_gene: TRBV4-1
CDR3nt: TGCGCCAGCAGCCAAGATCCCCAGGGTAACTATGGCTACACCTTC
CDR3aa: CASSQDPQGNYGYTF

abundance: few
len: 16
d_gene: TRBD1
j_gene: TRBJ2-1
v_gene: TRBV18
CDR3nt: TGTGCCAGCTCACCACCTGGACAGGGGGCTAGTCTTGAGCAGTTCTTC
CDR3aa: CASSPPGQGASLEQFF